This TCR beta chain was recorded in a study of cytomegalovirus exposure and HLA in healthy donors. Study results and limitations: Data from an earlier analysis indicated that most TCR beta V segments were productive either about 90% or about 30% of the time.

This clone is a singleton in its sample. What it binds is unknown. The CDR3 spans 13 residues. Per the germline V gene, CDR1 is GTSNPN and CDR2 is SVGIG (reference sequence). V was shortened by 1 base and J by 2 bases, with 5 bases between the two germline ends. The PCR contained 60 Vbeta and 13 Jbeta primers. Here immunoSEQ multiplex PCR was the method, and the copy in TCRdb shows in-frame clones only, minus some. The table has under 250,000 clones, 75% to 90% seen once; the top ten hold 2.7%. Sequenced: PBMCs. The J gene is TRBJ1-4, the V gene TRBV30, with a tentative D call TRBD1 (5 bases). This sequence originates from a woman between 40 and 50 years old in good health and CMV-seronegative. CDR3 DNA: TGTGCCTGGAGTGGGGGCACTAATGAAAAACTGTTTTTT. Its protein is CAWSGGTNEKLFF.